One sample yielded the 7 T cell receptor beta chains listed below, sequenced in a study of blood T cell repertoires in COVID-19. The assay was immunoSEQ multiplex PCR, and TCRdb's table has in-frame clones only and misses some. The sample has about 440,000 clones, about 92% seen once. The material sequenced was PBMCs or T cells enriched from blood (not recorded which). These receptor sequences come from a man younger than 30 who had recovered from COVID-19.

The gene calls are TRBV29-1 and TRBJ2-3; the D gene is possibly TRBD2 (5 bases). Germline CDR1 is SQVTM and CDR2 is ANQGSEA. V shed 7 bases and J shed 4 bases, with 18 bases lying between them. This CDR3 comprises 14 residues. The CDR3 DNA reads as TGCAGCGGACTATCGGCTTCATCCCCAGATACGCAGTATTTT. Amino acid sequence: CSGLSASSPDTQYF.

The chain couples TRBV28 to TRBJ2-7, with D perhaps matching TRBD2 (5 bases). Per germline, CDR1 MDHEN and CDR2 SYDVKM. The CDR3 has 14 amino acids. V was pared by 3 bases and J by 6 bases, with 15 bases between. CDR3 bases: TGTGCCAGCAGTTTGAAGCGAGCCGGAGGCGAGCAGTACTTC. Translated, it gives CASSLKRAGGEQYF.

The rearrangement links TRBV5-1 to TRBJ2-3; 9 nucleotides line up with TRBD2. The CDR3 loop spans 16 amino acids. Germline V gene sequence: CDR1 SGHRS, CDR2 YFSETQ. Germline trimming cut 0 bases from V and 1 base from J; bases unmatched to any gene: 3. In DNA, the CDR3 is TGCGCCAGCAGCTTGGACGGACTAGCGCGCACAGATACGCAGTATTTT. Translation: CASSLDGLARTDTQYF.

The chain recombines TRBV30 with TRBJ1-1; no clear D gene. Germline V gives CDR1 GTSNPN, CDR2 SVGIG (reference sequence). V was shortened by 5 bases and J by 2 bases, with 18 bases between the two germline ends. CDR3 size: 15 residues. The CDR3 DNA reads as TGTGCCTGGGAGCGGCCATTAAGACGTAACACTGAAGCTTTCTTT. The encoded protein is CAWERPLRRNTEAFF.

The chain is built from TRBV7-8 and TRBJ2-1; 8 nucleotides align to TRBD1. Trimming at V came to 1 base and at J to 7 bases, leaving 6 bases not matched to a gene. The CDR3 runs 15 residues. In germline, CDR1 is SGHVS, CDR2 FQNEAQ. CDR3 protein: CASSLVGQGLNEQFF. The CDR3 DNA reads TGTGCCAGCAGCTTAGTAGGACAGGGCCTTAATGAGCAGTTCTTC.

The chain has TRBV5-1 and TRBJ2-2; TRBD1 agrees at 7 bases. CDR1 is SGHRS, CDR2 YFSETQ, per germline. After removal of 7 bases from V and 0 bases from J, the junction contained 6 bases not matched to a gene. The CDR3 loop spans 15 amino acids. CDR3 DNA: TGCGCCAGCCGTTCCGGGACAGCGAACACCGGGGAGCTGTTTTTT. Protein sequence: CASRSGTANTGELFF.

This clone was seen ten or more times. The chain recombines TRBV6-1 with TRBJ2-7, with 9 bases identical to TRBD2. This CDR3 has 15 amino acids. Per germline, CDR1 MNHNS and CDR2 SASEGT. V was pared by 1 base and J by 2 bases, with 3 bases of the junction left unmatched. This CDR3 reads CASSEGLAEAYEQYF. The CDR3 region has the DNA TGTGCCAGCAGTGAAGGACTAGCGGAGGCCTACGAGCAGTACTTC.